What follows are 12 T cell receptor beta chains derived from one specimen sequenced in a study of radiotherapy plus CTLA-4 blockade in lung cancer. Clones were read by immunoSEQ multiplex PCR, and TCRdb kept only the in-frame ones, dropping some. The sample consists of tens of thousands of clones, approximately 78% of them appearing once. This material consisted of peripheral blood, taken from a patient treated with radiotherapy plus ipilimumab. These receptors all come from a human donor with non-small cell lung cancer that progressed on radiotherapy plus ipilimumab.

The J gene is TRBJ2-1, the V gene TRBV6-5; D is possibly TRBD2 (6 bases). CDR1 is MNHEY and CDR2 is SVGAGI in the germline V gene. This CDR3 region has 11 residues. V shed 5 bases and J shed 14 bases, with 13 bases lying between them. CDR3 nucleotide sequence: TGTGCCAGCAGTCTTGGAGGGGAAGAGTTCTTC. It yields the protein CASSLGGEEFF.

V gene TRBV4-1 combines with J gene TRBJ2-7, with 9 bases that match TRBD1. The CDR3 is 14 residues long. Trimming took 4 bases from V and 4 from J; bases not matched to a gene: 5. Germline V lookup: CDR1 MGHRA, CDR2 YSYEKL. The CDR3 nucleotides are TGCGCCAGCAGCCTGGGGACAGGGATGTACGAGCAGTACTTC. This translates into CASSLGTGMYEQYF.

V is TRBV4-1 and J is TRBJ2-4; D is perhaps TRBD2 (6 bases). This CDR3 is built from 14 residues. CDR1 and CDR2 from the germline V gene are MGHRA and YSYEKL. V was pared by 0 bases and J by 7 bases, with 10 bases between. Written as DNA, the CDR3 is TGCGCCAGCAGCCAAGACAGGAGGGGTAACATTCAGTACTTC. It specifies CASSQDRRGNIQYF.

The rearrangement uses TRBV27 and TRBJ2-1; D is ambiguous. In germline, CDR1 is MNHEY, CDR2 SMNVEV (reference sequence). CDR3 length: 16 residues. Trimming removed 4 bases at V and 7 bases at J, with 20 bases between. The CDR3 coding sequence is TGTGCCAGCAGTTACCGACTCGACCCAACCGGGAATGAGCAGTTCTTC. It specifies CASSYRLDPTGNEQFF.

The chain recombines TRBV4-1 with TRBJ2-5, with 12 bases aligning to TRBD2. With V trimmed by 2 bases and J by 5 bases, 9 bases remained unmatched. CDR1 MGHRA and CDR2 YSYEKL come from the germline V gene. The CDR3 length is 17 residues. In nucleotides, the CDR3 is TGCGCCAGCAGCCAAACCCTAGCGGGAGGGCCCTCGGAGACCCAGTACTTC. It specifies CASSQTLAGGPSETQYF.

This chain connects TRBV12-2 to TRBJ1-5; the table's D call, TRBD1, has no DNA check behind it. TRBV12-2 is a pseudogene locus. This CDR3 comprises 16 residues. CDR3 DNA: TGTGCAAGTCGCTTAGCGGGGGACAGGGTTGGTCAGCCCCAGCATTTT. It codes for CASRLAGDRVGQPQHF.

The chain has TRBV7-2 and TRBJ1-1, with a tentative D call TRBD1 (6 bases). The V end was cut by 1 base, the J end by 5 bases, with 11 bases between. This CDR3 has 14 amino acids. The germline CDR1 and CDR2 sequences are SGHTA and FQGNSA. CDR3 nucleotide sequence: TGTGCCAGCAGCTTAGGCGGGGGGCAGACTGAAGCTTTCTTT. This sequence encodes CASSLGGGQTEAFF.

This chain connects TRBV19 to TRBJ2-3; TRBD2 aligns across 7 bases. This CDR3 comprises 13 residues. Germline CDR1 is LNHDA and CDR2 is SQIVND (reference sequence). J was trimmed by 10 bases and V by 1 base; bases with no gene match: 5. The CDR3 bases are TGTGCCAGTAGTATAGCGGGTCGGGGGGCGCAGTATTTT. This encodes CASSIAGRGAQYF.

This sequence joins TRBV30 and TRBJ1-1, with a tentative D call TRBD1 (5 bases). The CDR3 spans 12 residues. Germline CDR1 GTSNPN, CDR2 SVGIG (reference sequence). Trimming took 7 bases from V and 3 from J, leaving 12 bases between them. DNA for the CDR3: TGTGCCTCGCAGGGACGGGACACTGAAGCTTTCTTT. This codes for CASQGRDTEAFF.

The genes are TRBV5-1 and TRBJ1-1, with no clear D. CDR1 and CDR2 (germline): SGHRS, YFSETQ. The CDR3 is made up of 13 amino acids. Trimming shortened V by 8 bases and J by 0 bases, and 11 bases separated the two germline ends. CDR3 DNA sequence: TGCGCCAGACCCACGAGGGTGAACACTGAAGCTTTCTTT. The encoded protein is CARPTRVNTEAFF.

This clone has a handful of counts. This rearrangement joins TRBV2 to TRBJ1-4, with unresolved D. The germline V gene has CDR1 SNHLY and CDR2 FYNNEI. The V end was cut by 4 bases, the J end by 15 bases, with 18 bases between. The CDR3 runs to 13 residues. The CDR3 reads CASSGTLSQIMFF. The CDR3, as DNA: TGTGCCAGCAGTGGGACCCTCTCCCAGATAATGTTTTTT.

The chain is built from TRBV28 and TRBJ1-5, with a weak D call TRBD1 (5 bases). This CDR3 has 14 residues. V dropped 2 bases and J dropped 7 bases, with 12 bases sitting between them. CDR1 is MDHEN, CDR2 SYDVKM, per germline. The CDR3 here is CASSLVISGQPQHF. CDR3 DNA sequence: TGTGCCAGCAGTTTAGTAATCTCAGGGCAGCCCCAGCATTTT.